This T cell receptor (beta chain) was profiled in a study of T cell changes during pregnancy in multiple sclerosis. CDR3 size: 16 residues. The V gene end was trimmed by 4 bases and the J gene end by 2 bases; junction bases not matched to a gene: 8. CDR1 and CDR2 (germline): LNHDA, SQIVND (reference sequence). Measured with immunoSEQ multiplex PCR; TCRdb has only the in-frame clones, and not every one. The top ten clones hold over 7.5% of a sample with 55,000 to 80,000 clones, roughly 90% of them seen once. The rearrangement uses TRBV19 and TRBJ2-1, with TRBD2 matching 7 bases. Sequencing was performed on peripheral blood, taken after pregnancy. This TCR was sampled from a female donor in good health, enrolled as a control in a pregnancy study. The CDR3 DNA follows: TGTGCCAGTAGTACAAATAGCGGGCCCCCCTACAATGAGCAGTTCTTC. It yields the protein CASSTNSGPPYNEQFF. Looking up the rest from reference TRBV19 and TRBJ2-1 gives the full variable domain: DGGITQSPKYLFRKEGQNVTLSCEQNLNHDAMYWYRQDPGQGLRLIYYSQIVNDFQKGDIAEGYSVSREKKESFPLTVTSAQKNPTAFYLCASSTNSGPPYNEQFFGPGTRLTVL.